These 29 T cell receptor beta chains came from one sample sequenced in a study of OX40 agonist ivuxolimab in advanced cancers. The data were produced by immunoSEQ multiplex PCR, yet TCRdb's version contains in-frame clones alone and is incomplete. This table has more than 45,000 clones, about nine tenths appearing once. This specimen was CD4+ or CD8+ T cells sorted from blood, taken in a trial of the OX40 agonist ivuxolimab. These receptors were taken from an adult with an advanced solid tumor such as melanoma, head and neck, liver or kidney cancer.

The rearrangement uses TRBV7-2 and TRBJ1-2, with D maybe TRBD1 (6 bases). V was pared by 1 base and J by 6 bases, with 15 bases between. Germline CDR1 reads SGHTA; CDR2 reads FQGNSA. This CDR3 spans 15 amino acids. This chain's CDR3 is CASSLGDRRENGYTF. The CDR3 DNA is TGTGCCAGCAGCTTAGGAGACAGGCGTGAGAATGGCTACACCTTC.

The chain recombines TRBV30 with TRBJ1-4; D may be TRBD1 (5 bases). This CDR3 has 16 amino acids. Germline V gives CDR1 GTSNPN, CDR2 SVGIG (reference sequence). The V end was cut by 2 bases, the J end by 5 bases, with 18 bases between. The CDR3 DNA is TGTGCCTGGAGTCCAGAATGGGGCGCGCTAAATGAAAAACTGTTTTTT. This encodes CAWSPEWGALNEKLFF.

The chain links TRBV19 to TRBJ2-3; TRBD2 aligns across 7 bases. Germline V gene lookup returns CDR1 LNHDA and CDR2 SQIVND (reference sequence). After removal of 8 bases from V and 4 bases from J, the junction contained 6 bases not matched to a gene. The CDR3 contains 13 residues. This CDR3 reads CASPGGPPDTQYF. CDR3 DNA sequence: TGTGCCAGTCCGGGAGGCCCGCCAGATACGCAGTATTTT.

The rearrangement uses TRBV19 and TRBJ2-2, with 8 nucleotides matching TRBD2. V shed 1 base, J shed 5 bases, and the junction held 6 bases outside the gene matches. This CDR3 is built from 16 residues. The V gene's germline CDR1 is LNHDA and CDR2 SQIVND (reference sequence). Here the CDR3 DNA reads TGTGCCAGTAGTATAGGTGCGGGAGGTTGGACCGGGGAGCTGTTTTTT. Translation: CASSIGAGGWTGELFF.

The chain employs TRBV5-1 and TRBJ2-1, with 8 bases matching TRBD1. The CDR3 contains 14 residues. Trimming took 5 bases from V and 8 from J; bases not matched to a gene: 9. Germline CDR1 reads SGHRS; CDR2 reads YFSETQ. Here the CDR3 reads CASRVGQVGDEQFF. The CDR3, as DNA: TGCGCCAGCAGGGTGGGACAGGTCGGGGATGAGCAGTTCTTC.

CDR3 region: CASSLVATGELFF. CDR3 sequence (DNA): TGTGCCAGCAGCTTGGTGGCTACCGGGGAGCTGTTTTTT. The chain employs TRBV5-4 and TRBJ2-2; D not resolved. CDR3 length equals 13 residues. Germline assignment: CDR1 SGHNT and CDR2 YYREEE (reference sequence). V gave up 0 bases and J gave up 5 bases, with 5 bases separating them.

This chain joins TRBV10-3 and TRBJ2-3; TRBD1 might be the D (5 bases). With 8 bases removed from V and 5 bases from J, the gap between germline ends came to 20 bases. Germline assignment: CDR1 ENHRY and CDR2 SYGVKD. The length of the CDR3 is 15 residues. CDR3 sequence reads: CAIRPGRAIGDTQYF. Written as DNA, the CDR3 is TGTGCCATCCGCCCCGGCAGGGCCATAGGAGATACGCAGTATTTT.

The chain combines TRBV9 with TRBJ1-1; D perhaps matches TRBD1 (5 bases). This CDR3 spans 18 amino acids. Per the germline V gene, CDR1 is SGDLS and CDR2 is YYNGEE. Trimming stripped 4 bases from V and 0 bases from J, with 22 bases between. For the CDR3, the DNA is TGTGCCAGCAGCACTTCCCGGGACCTGAAGGAGGTGAACACTGAAGCTTTCTTT. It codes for CASSTSRDLKEVNTEAFF.

For the CDR3, the DNA is TGCAGTGCCCACTTTTCGTTTACCCAGTACTTC. Protein sequence: CSAHFSFTQYF. V gene TRBV20-1 combines with J gene TRBJ2-5; no firm D call. Germline CDR1 reads DFQATT; CDR2 reads SNEGSKA (reference sequence). The length of the CDR3 is 11 residues. Between the trimmed V and J ends, which lost 6 bases and 8 bases, there was a span of 13 bases.

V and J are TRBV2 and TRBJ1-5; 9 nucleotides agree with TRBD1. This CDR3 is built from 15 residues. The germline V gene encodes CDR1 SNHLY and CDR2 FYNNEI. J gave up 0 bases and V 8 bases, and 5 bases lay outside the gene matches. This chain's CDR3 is CASGQGLTSNQPQHF. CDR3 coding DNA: TGTGCCAGCGGACAGGGGTTAACTAGCAATCAGCCCCAGCATTTT. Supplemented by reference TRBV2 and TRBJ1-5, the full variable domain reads EPEVTQTPSHQVTQMGQEVILRCVPISNHLYFYWYRQILGQKVEFLVSFYNNEISEKSEIFDDQFSVERPDGSNFTLKIRSTKLEDSAMYFCASGQGLTSNQPQHFGDGTRLSIL.

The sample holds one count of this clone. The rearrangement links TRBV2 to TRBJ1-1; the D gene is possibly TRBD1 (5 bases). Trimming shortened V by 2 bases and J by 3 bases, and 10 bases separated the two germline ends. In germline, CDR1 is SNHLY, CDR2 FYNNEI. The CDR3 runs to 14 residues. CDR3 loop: CASSESQGDTEAFF. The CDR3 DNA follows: TGTGCCAGCAGTGAAAGTCAGGGCGACACTGAAGCTTTCTTT.

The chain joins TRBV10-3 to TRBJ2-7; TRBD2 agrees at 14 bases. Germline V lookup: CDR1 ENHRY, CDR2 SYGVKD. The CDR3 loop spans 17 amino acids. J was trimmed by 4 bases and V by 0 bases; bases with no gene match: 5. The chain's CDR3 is CAISESKGLAGAYEQYF. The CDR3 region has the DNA TGTGCCATCAGTGAGTCAAAGGGACTAGCGGGAGCTTACGAGCAGTACTTC.

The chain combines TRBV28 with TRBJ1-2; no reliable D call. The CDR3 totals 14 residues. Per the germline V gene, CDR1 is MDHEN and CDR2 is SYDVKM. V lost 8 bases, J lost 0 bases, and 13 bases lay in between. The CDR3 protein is CASCPTAANYGYTF. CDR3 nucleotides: TGTGCCAGCTGTCCAACAGCAGCTAACTATGGCTACACCTTC.

The CDR3 nucleotides read TGCAGCGTTTGCCGGGGACCAACTGGAAACACCATATATTTT. Protein sequence: CSVCRGPTGNTIYF. The V gene is TRBV29-1, the J gene TRBJ1-3, with D maybe TRBD1 (5 bases). The V and J ends lost 5 bases and 2 bases respectively, with 13 bases between them. The CDR3 covers 14 residues. CDR1 and CDR2 (germline): SQVTM, ANQGSEA.

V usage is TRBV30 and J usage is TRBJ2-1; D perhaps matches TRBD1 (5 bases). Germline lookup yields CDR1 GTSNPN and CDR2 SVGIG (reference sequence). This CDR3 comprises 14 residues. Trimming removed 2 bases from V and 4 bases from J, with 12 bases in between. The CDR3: CAWSQGVSYNEQFF. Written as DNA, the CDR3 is TGTGCCTGGAGTCAAGGGGTTTCGTACAATGAGCAGTTCTTC.

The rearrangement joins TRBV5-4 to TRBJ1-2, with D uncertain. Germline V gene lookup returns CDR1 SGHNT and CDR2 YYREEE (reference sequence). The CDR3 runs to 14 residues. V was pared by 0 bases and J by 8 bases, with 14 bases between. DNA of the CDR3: TGTGCCAGCAGCTTGGCGCTGACCGGGTACGGCTACACCTTC. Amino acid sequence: CASSLALTGYGYTF.

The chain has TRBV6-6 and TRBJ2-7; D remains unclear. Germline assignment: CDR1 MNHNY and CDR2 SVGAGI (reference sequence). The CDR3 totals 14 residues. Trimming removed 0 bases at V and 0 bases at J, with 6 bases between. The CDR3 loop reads CASSYSWSSYEQYF. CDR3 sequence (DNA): TGTGCCAGCAGTTACTCTTGGAGCTCCTACGAGCAGTACTTC.

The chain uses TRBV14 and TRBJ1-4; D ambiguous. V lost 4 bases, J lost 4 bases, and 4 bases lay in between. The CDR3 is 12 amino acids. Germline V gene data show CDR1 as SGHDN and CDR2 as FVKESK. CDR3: CASSRNNEKLFF. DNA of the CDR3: TGTGCCAGCAGCCGGAATAATGAAAAACTGTTTTTT.

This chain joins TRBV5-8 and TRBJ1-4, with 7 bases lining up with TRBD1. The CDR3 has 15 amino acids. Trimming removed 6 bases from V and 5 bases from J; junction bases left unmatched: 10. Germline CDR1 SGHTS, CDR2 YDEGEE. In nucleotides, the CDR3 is TGTGCCAGCACCTACCTGGGACAGCCCAATGAAAAACTGTTTTTT. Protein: CASTYLGQPNEKLFF.

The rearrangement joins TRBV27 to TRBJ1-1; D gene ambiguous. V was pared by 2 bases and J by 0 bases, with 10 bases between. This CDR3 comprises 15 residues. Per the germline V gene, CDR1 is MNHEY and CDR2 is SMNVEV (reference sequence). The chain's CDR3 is CASSLRVGMNTEAFF. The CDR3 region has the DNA TGTGCCAGCAGTTTACGGGTGGGGATGAACACTGAAGCTTTCTTT.

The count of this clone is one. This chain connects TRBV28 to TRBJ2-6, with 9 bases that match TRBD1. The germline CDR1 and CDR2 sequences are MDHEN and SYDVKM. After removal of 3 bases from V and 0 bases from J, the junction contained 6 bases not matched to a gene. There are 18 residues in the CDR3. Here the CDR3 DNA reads TGTGCCAGCAGTTTTGGAGGACAGGGGTACTCTGGGGCCAACGTCCTGACTTTC. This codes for CASSFGGQGYSGANVLTF.

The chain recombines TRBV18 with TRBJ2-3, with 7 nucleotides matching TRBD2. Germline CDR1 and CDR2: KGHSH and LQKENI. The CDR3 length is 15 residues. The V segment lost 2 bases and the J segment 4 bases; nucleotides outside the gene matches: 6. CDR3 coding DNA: TGTGCCAGCTCACCAAGGCAAACTAGCGCAGATACGCAGTATTTT. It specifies CASSPRQTSADTQYF.

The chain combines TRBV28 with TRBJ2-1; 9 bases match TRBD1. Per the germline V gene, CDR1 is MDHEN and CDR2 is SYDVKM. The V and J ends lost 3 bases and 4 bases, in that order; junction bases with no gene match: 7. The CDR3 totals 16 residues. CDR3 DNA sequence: TGTGCCAGCAGTTTGCCCCCGGGACAGGGATACAATGAGCAGTTCTTC. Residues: CASSLPPGQGYNEQFF.

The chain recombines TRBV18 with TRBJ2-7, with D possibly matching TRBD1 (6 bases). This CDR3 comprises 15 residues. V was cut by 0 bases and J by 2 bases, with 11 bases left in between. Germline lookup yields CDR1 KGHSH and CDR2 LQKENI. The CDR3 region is CASSPPSRGAYEQYF. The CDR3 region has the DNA TGTGCCAGCTCACCACCCTCCAGGGGCGCCTACGAGCAGTACTTC.

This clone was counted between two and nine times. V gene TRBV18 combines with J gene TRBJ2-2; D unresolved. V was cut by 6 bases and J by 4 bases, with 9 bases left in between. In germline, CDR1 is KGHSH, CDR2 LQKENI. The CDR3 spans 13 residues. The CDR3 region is CASSVRSTGELFF. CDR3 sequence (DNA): TGTGCCAGCTCCGTCCGTTCCACCGGGGAGCTGTTTTTT.

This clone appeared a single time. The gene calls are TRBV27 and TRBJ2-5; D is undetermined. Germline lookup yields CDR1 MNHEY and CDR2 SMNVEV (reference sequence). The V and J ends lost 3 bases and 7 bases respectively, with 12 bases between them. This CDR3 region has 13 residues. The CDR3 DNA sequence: TGTGCCAGCAGTTTCTTACAGTCGGGGACCCAGTACTTC. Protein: CASSFLQSGTQYF.

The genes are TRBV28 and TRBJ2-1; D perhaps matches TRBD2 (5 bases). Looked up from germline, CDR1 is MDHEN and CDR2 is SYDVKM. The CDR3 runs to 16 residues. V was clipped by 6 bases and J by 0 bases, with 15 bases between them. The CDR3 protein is CASRSPRGNSYNEQFF. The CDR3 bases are TGTGCCAGCAGGTCACCCCGAGGGAACTCCTACAATGAGCAGTTCTTC.

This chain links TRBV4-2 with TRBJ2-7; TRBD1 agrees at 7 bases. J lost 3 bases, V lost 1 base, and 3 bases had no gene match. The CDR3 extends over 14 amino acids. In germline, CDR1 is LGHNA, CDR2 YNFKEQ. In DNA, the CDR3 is TGTGCCAGCAGCCAAGGGGACAGTAACTACGAGCAGTACTTC. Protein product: CASSQGDSNYEQYF.

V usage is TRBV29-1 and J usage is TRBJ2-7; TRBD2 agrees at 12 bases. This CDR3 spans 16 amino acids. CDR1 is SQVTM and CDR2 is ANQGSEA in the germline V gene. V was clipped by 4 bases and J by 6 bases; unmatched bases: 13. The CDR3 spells CSVAKLAGGGVSEQYF. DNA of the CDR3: TGCAGCGTTGCGAAACTAGCGGGAGGCGGGGTAAGCGAGCAGTACTTC.